This TCR beta chain is from a study of cytomegalovirus exposure and HLA in healthy donors (dated by TCRdb to 2016 to 2017). Looking at the study overall: A later analysis indicated that the 90 to 150 validation repertoires were generated on the platform also employed for the 600 to 750 repertoires of the first cohort. The study was designed to test whether signatures of past pathogen exposure could be identified by cataloging public T cell receptors. Besides the first cohort of 666 subjects, a separate validation cohort made up of roughly 120 different subjects was used. To predict cytomegalovirus infection status, the study brought together high-throughput TCR immunosequencing, statistical association of individual TCRs with disease status, and machine learning. Points the paper makes about the study in general: In both the original and validation cohorts, the classifier was reported to diagnose cytomegalovirus status with high specificity and sensitivity. Most TCR sequences were observed very rarely across donors, whereas some public TCRs were present in many individuals. According to the authors, the approach could potentially be generalized to other disease states and immunological phenotypes. All 120 or so repertoires were used to score co-occurrence in the validation cohort in a later analysis, because that analysis had no HLA typing for the cohort. The study listed 150 to 200 TCR beta chains as associated with cytomegalovirus. In a later analysis, TCRs clustered in the first cohort were found to also tend to co-occur in the 120 validation repertoires, with around 94% of cluster scores above 0. A few of the identified cytomegalovirus-associated TCR beta chains were confirmed in vitro to be specific for cytomegalovirus antigens.

Donors formed part of the validation cohort, which comprised 120 subjects and was distinct from the first cohort of 670 or so subjects. This clone has a handful of counts. Its specific antigen is unknown. Per-base qualities were not stored, and no clone one base away is much larger. Library construction relied on the immunoSEQ multiplex PCR assay. On the authors' methods: A statistical classification framework was built for diagnosing cytomegalovirus status from the catalog of TCR beta chain sequences. The table was pulled from immuneACCESS by TCRdb, which kept in-frame rearrangements only. Such tables lose some clones; where checked, under half of the loss comes from unresolved V genes, and the rest has no known cause. That table furnishes V, J and clone size, whereas the DNA furnished D and trimming. Present in this sample are some 130,000 clones, roughly 90% of which were seen just once. The top ten clonotypes cover about 6.9% of the sample.

V is cut by 5 bases and J by 0 bases, and the space between the germline ends is 8 bases. From cysteine to phenylalanine, the CDR3 is 15 amino acids long. This entry keeps only the CDR3 DNA: 45 bases, framed from base 1. CDR1 and CDR2 were assigned from the germline V gene (reference sequence) as SEHNR and FQNEAQ. This chain joins TRBV7-9 to TRBJ1-6; the D gene is unclear. The TCR sequence derives from a woman aged 18-29 years in good health and CMV-seropositive. Sequencing was performed on PBMCs. The CDR3 here reads CASSPPSSYNSPLHF. The DNA sequence reads TGTGCCAGCAGCCCTCCCAGCTCCTATAATTCACCCCTCCACTTT.